This T cell receptor (beta chain) was recorded in a study of CD8 T cells in Susac syndrome. Random hexamers were used to reverse transcribe an amount of roughly 0.5 to 1 ug RNA. MiXCR, applied by TCRdb to the immunoSEQ multiplex PCR reads, yields one record per CDR3 protein. Here the sample spans hundreds of thousands of distinct CDR3 sequences, over 75% being singletons. This clonotype was obtained from a human donor with multiple sclerosis. Material: CD8+ T cells from PBMCs.

The CDR3 loop is CSAGADESNEQFF. The CDR3 DNA reads TGCAGTGCTGGGGCCGACGAGAGCAATGAGCAGTTCTTC. The rearrangement uses TRBV20-1 and TRBJ2-1; the D gene is possibly TRBD1 (5 bases). Trimming pared 5 bases from V and 6 bases from J, leaving 14 bases between. This CDR3 is 13 amino acids long. Germline assignment: CDR1 DFQATT and CDR2 SNEGSKA (reference sequence).